Each of the 29 T cell receptor beta chains below was sequenced from the same sample in a study of shared clonotypes between healthy human individuals. Some clones are missing from TCRdb's copy, which holds only in-frame ones; the method was immunoSEQ multiplex PCR. Of some 980,000 clones in the sample, around 80% were seen once. Source material: memory CD4+ T cells sorted from blood. As to subset: CD45RA-negative fraction. The receptors come from a man aged 18 to 29 in good health.

Only one count was recorded for this clone. The chain links TRBV29-1 to TRBJ2-7; 11 bases fit TRBD2. The V and J ends lost 5 bases and 1 base, in that order; junction bases with no gene match: 7. Germline values: CDR1 SQVTM, CDR2 ANQGSEA. The CDR3 totals 15 residues. CDR3 DNA: TGCAGCGTTTCCCTAGCGGGAGGAGGGTCCTACGAGCAGTACTTC. Translated, it gives CSVSLAGGGSYEQYF.

The CDR3 DNA reads TGTGCCAGCAGTGTGAGTAAGGGGGGAGGCACAGATACGCAGTATTTT. It encodes CASSVSKGGGTDTQYF. This chain uses TRBV27 with TRBJ2-3; the D call may be TRBD1 or TRBD2 (6 bases each). Germline loops: CDR1 MNHEY, CDR2 SMNVEV (reference sequence). Trimming cost V 5 bases and J 1 base, with 16 bases left between them. CDR3 length: 16 residues.

In its sample, this clone was seen a few times. The chain recombines TRBV28 with TRBJ1-2; tentative D call: TRBD1 (5 bases). Trimming removed 8 bases from V and 5 bases from J, with 21 bases in between. The length of the CDR3 is 15 residues. Germline V gives CDR1 MDHEN, CDR2 SYDVKM. CDR3 protein: CASRSSLGEGYGYTF. In nucleotides, the CDR3 is TGTGCCAGCCGTTCCTCTTTGGGGGAGGGGTATGGCTACACCTTC.

The rearrangement uses TRBV11-2 and TRBJ1-1, with a weak D call TRBD1 (5 bases). V lost 2 bases and J lost 1, with 8 bases in between. The CDR3 is 14 residues long. The germline V gene has CDR1 SGHAT and CDR2 FQNNGV. Here the CDR3 DNA reads TGTGCCAGCAGCTTACGGACAACGAACACTGAAGCTTTCTTT. Translation: CASSLRTTNTEAFF.

The rearrangement links TRBV2 to TRBJ2-3; 10 bases map to TRBD1. V lost 6 bases and J lost 0; bases outside the gene matches: 6. The V gene's germline CDR1 is SNHLY and CDR2 FYNNEI. This CDR3 has 16 amino acids. The DNA of the CDR3 is TGTGCCAGCAGATTACCGGGACAGGGGAGCACAGATACGCAGTATTTT. Translation: CASRLPGQGSTDTQYF.

This clone has a handful of counts. The V and J genes are TRBV19 and TRBJ1-2, with D tentatively TRBD1 (5 bases). CDR1 is LNHDA and CDR2 is SQIVND in the germline V gene (reference sequence). V was clipped by 8 bases and J by 4 bases, with 14 bases between them. The CDR3 consists of 13 residues. CDR3 in DNA: TGTGCCAGTTCCCAGGGATGGGGCTATGGCTACACCTTC. Residues: CASSQGWGYGYTF.

The CDR3 DNA reads as TGTGCCAGCAGCCCGACGGATACGCAGTATTTT. As protein: CASSPTDTQYF. J is TRBJ2-3 and V is TRBV5-8; D is uncertain. CDR1 and CDR2 from the germline V gene are SGHTS and YDEGEE. The CDR3 totals 11 residues. V was trimmed by 4 bases and J by 6 bases, leaving 6 bases between them.

V is TRBV30 and J is TRBJ2-7, with TRBD2 matching 7 bases. The V segment lost 5 bases and the J segment 2 bases; nucleotides outside the gene matches: 3. CDR3 length: 12 amino acids. Germline V lookup: CDR1 GTSNPN, CDR2 SVGIG (reference sequence). CDR3 region: CAWAAGPYEQYF. In nucleotides, the CDR3 is TGTGCCTGGGCAGCGGGACCCTACGAGCAGTACTTC.

V gene TRBV10-3 combines with J gene TRBJ2-7, with 9 bases aligning to TRBD2. Germline trimming cut 6 bases from V and 0 bases from J; bases unmatched to any gene: 3. This CDR3 comprises 14 residues. Germline V CDR1 and CDR2: ENHRY, SYGVKD. CDR3: CAIRFSGSSYEQYF. The CDR3 DNA is TGTGCCATCAGATTTAGCGGGAGCTCCTACGAGCAGTACTTC.

The J gene is TRBJ2-7, the V gene TRBV10-3; perhaps D is TRBD1 or TRBD2 (5 bases each). The CDR3 spans 13 residues. The germline CDR1 and CDR2 sequences are ENHRY and SYGVKD. The germline V and J ends were trimmed by 2 bases and 7 bases, with 12 bases remaining between them. CDR3 DNA sequence: TGTGCCATCAGTGAGGGGGACCGTGGGGAGCAGTACTTC. This gives the protein CAISEGDRGEQYF.

The chain employs TRBV9 and TRBJ2-3, with 9 bases aligning to TRBD2. Germline V gene data show CDR1 as SGDLS and CDR2 as YYNGEE. This CDR3 has 14 residues. Trimming cost V 4 bases and J 3 bases; bases outside gene matches: 3. The CDR3 here is CASSSSGRTDTQYF. The CDR3 nucleotides read TGTGCCAGCAGCTCAAGCGGGAGGACAGATACGCAGTATTTT.

CDR3 protein: CASSPRTGTPPDTQYF. As DNA, the CDR3 is TGTGCCAGCAGCCCGAGGACTGGGACTCCTCCAGATACGCAGTATTTT. This chain joins TRBV7-2 and TRBJ2-3, with D perhaps matching TRBD2 (6 bases). The CDR3 is 16 residues long. Trimming cost V 5 bases and J 4 bases, with 19 bases left between them. Per the germline V gene, CDR1 is SGHTA and CDR2 is FQGNSA.

The CDR3, as DNA: TGCAGTGCTTCTACCCAGGGAAAAGCTTTCTTT. Translating it yields CSASTQGKAFF. The chain carries TRBV20-1 and TRBJ1-1; perhaps TRBD1 as D (5 bases). V lost 5 bases and J 9 bases, leaving 13 bases between the germline ends. CDR1 is DFQATT and CDR2 is SNEGSKA in the germline V gene (reference sequence). The CDR3 consists of 11 residues.

The chain carries TRBV27 and TRBJ2-4; D is undetermined. From germline, CDR1 is MNHEY and CDR2 SMNVEV (reference sequence). The V end lost 2 bases, the J end lost 1 base, and 30 bases lay between the germline ends. The CDR3 loop spans 22 amino acids. CDR3: CASSLRVPARLENQGAKNIQYF. The CDR3 DNA is TGTGCCAGCAGTTTACGGGTCCCGGCCCGATTAGAGAATCAAGGCGCCAAAAACATTCAGTACTTC.

V usage is TRBV28 and J usage is TRBJ1-6; 7 nucleotides match TRBD1. J was trimmed by 11 bases and V by 6 bases; bases with no gene match: 10. The CDR3 consists of 14 residues. CDR1 MDHEN and CDR2 SYDVKM come from the germline V gene. The CDR3 protein is CASSSGQLTAPLHF. The CDR3 DNA reads as TGTGCCAGCAGCTCGGGACAGCTAACGGCACCCCTCCACTTT.

This rearrangement joins TRBV10-1 to TRBJ2-7, with 9 bases matching TRBD1. V lost 0 bases and J lost 2; bases outside the gene matches: 2. The germline CDR1 and CDR2 sequences are WNHNN and SYGVQD (reference sequence). The CDR3 has 15 amino acids. The CDR3 loop reads CASSESGTGTYEQYF. The CDR3 coding sequence is TGCGCCAGCAGTGAGTCAGGGACAGGGACCTACGAGCAGTACTTC.

This clone is a singleton in its sample. The V gene is TRBV19, the J gene TRBJ2-5, with 11 bases identical to TRBD2. Germline V gene sequence: CDR1 LNHDA, CDR2 SQIVND (reference sequence). After removal of 5 bases from V and 3 bases from J, the junction contained 2 bases not matched to a gene. The CDR3 has 14 amino acids. This chain's CDR3 is CASSQLAGEETQYF. The CDR3 DNA reads TGTGCCAGTAGTCAACTAGCGGGGGAAGAGACCCAGTACTTC. The whole variable domain, filled in from reference TRBV19 and TRBJ2-5, reads DGGITQSPKYLFRKEGQNVTLSCEQNLNHDAMYWYRQDPGQGLRLIYYSQIVNDFQKGDIAEGYSVSREKKESFPLTVTSAQKNPTAFYLCASSQLAGEETQYFGPGTRLLVL.

The chain uses TRBV5-8 and TRBJ1-2; a possible D gene is TRBD1 (6 bases). Germline loops: CDR1 SGHTS, CDR2 YDEGEE. CDR3 length equals 16 residues. Trimming stripped 7 bases from V and 4 bases from J, with 23 bases between. The CDR3 is CASAPYQDSGSYGYTF. As DNA, the CDR3 is TGTGCCAGCGCCCCATACCAGGACAGCGGGAGCTATGGCTACACCTTC.

The J gene is TRBJ2-3, the V gene TRBV4-3, with unresolved D. The length of the CDR3 is 13 residues. Germline V gives CDR1 LGHNA, CDR2 YSLEER. With 0 bases removed from V and 6 bases from J, the gap between germline ends came to 7 bases. CDR3: CASSQDHGDTQYF. The CDR3 DNA sequence: TGCGCCAGCAGCCAAGATCACGGGGATACGCAGTATTTT.

The rearrangement joins TRBV2 to TRBJ1-2; no reliable D call. Trimming cost V 3 bases and J 4 bases, with 12 bases left between them. CDR3 length: 14 residues. The V gene's germline CDR1 is SNHLY and CDR2 FYNNEI. CDR3 residues: CASSESQNLYGYTF. For the CDR3, the DNA is TGTGCCAGCAGTGAGAGTCAGAACCTCTATGGCTACACCTTC.

V usage is TRBV7-2 and J usage is TRBJ2-1, with 9 bases lining up with TRBD2. V gave up 5 bases and J gave up 6 bases; unmatched junction bases: 8. Looked up from germline, CDR1 is SGHTA and CDR2 is FQGNSA. The CDR3 consists of 15 residues. This CDR3 is CASSTRTSVGNEQFF. In nucleotides, the CDR3 is TGTGCCAGCAGCACTCGGACTAGCGTAGGCAATGAGCAGTTCTTC.

The gene calls are TRBV7-2 and TRBJ2-2, with 8 bases that match TRBD1. Per germline, CDR1 SGHTA and CDR2 FQGNSA. This CDR3 is built from 18 residues. V gave up 0 bases and J gave up 4 bases; unmatched junction bases: 10. CDR3 residues: CASSLAPLQGAGTGELFF. CDR3 nucleotide sequence: TGTGCCAGCAGCTTAGCCCCACTCCAGGGGGCAGGCACCGGGGAGCTGTTTTTT.

The chain is built from TRBV6-1 and TRBJ2-6, with TRBD1 identical over 8 bases. CDR3 length equals 15 residues. Germline-derived CDR1 and CDR2 are MNHNS and SASEGT. V shed 7 bases, J shed 2 bases, and the junction held 4 bases outside the gene matches. This CDR3 reads CASNAQGAGANVLTF. For the CDR3, the DNA is TGTGCCAGCAACGCACAGGGGGCTGGGGCCAACGTCCTGACTTTC.

The rearrangement uses TRBV20-1 and TRBJ1-5; D is perhaps TRBD1 (6 bases). Trimming took 3 bases from V and 9 from J, leaving 9 bases between them. This CDR3 is 11 amino acids long. Germline lookup yields CDR1 DFQATT and CDR2 SNEGSKA (reference sequence). This chain's CDR3 is CSARGAGPQHF. The CDR3 region has the DNA TGCAGTGCTAGGGGGGCAGGGCCCCAGCATTTT.

The chain employs TRBV2 and TRBJ1-1; tentatively, D is TRBD1 (6 bases). CDR1 and CDR2 from the germline V gene are SNHLY and FYNNEI. The CDR3 is 15 amino acids. V lost 6 bases and J 0 bases, leaving 14 bases between the germline ends. The DNA of the CDR3 is TGTGCCAGCAGCTTGGACAGTCCAATGAACACTGAAGCTTTCTTT. Translation: CASSLDSPMNTEAFF.

The chain couples TRBV19 to TRBJ1-1; 8 bases map to TRBD1. The ends lost 5 bases at V and 5 bases at J; junction bases unmatched: 7. The germline V gene has CDR1 LNHDA and CDR2 SQIVND (reference sequence). The CDR3 runs 14 residues. The CDR3 DNA reads TGTGCCAGTAGTTATCAGGGGGCGCGTACTGAAGCTTTCTTT. Translated, it gives CASSYQGARTEAFF.

The chain employs TRBV12-5 and TRBJ2-2; no clear D gene. CDR3 length equals 15 residues. Trimming shortened V by 5 bases and J by 3 bases, and 13 bases separated the two germline ends. From germline, CDR1 is LGHNT and CDR2 FRNRAP. CDR3 in DNA: TGTGCTAGTGGTCCCCCGGCCGGCTACACCGGGGAGCTGTTTTTT. Its protein is CASGPPAGYTGELFF. The full variable domain, its missing parts supplied by reference TRBV12-5 and TRBJ2-2, is DARVTQTPRHKVTEMGQEVTMRCQPILGHNTVFWYRQTMMQGLELLAYFRNRAPLDDSGMPKDRFSAEMPDATLATLKIQPSEPRDSAVYFCASGPPAGYTGELFFGEGSRLTVL.

The rearrangement uses TRBV5-4 and TRBJ1-2, with 8 bases identical to TRBD1. This CDR3 has 13 amino acids. Per germline, CDR1 SGHNT and CDR2 YYREEE (reference sequence). The junction had 6 bases not matched to a gene; V was cut back by 3 bases and J by 8 bases. The CDR3 region is CASSSQGANGYTF. DNA for the CDR3: TGTGCCAGCAGCTCCCAGGGGGCAAACGGCTACACCTTC.

The gene calls are TRBV27 and TRBJ1-1; the D is unclear. Trimming stripped 6 bases from V and 11 bases from J, with 22 bases between. The germline CDR1 and CDR2 sequences are MNHEY and SMNVEV (reference sequence). The CDR3 length is 14 residues. CDR3 in amino acids: CASRQTGLLAEAFF. The CDR3 DNA is TGTGCCAGCAGACAAACGGGCCTTCTCGCAGAGGCTTTCTTT.